These 16 T cell receptor beta chains were all obtained from the same sample, sequenced in a study of CD4+ T cells in melanoma (dated by TCRdb to between 2021 and 2022). The library was prepared using the immunoSEQ multiplex PCR assay. TCRdb holds this immuneACCESS table with in-frame rearrangements only. Some clones are missing; in checked studies, unresolved V genes explain under half, and the rest has no known cause. This sample comprises about 21,000 clones, about 80% of them detected only once. 3.6% of the sample belongs to the ten largest clones. The material sequenced was cells from a culture (not recorded whether cultured in vitro). The receptors originated from a human donor with melanoma.

The rearrangement uses TRBV10-3 and TRBJ2-1; no definite D call. V lost 0 bases, J lost 3 bases, and 12 bases lay in between. Germline CDR1 is ENHRY and CDR2 is SYGVKD. The CDR3 extends over 16 amino acids. This CDR3 is CAISESPDFGYNEQFF. The CDR3 nucleotides are TGTGCCATCAGTGAGTCTCCTGATTTCGGCTACAATGAGCAGTTCTTC.

This rearrangement joins TRBV30 to TRBJ1-5, with unresolved D. CDR3 length: 14 residues. V was trimmed by 0 bases and J by 4 bases, leaving 10 bases between them. Germline V gene sequence: CDR1 GTSNPN, CDR2 SVGIG (reference sequence). The CDR3, as DNA: TGTGCCTGGAGTGTGAGTAGACTTAATCAGCCCCAGCATTTT. It encodes CAWSVSRLNQPQHF.

This clone came up once. V and J are TRBV5-4 and TRBJ1-6; the D is unclear. CDR1 SGHNT and CDR2 YYREEE come from the germline V gene (reference sequence). V was shortened by 5 bases and J by 11 bases, with 14 bases between the two germline ends. The CDR3 contains 13 residues. CDR3 sequence reads: CASSWGLAPPLHF. The CDR3 coding sequence is TGTGCCAGCAGTTGGGGTTTAGCCCCACCCCTCCACTTT.

The chain uses TRBV15 and TRBJ2-2; 8 bases map to TRBD1. Germline V CDR1 and CDR2: LNHNV, YYDKDF (reference sequence). Trimming took 5 bases from V and 4 from J; bases not matched to a gene: 9. The CDR3 contains 16 residues. CDR3 sequence reads: CATSGGQGAFTGELFF. CDR3 DNA: TGTGCCACCAGCGGCGGACAGGGCGCGTTCACCGGGGAGCTGTTTTTT.

The V call is TRBV5-4, the J call TRBJ1-1, with D uncertain. Germline CDR1 is SGHNT and CDR2 is YYREEE (reference sequence). The CDR3 totals 13 residues. V shed 4 bases and J shed 11 bases, with 18 bases lying between them. CDR3 nucleotide sequence: TGTGCCAGCAGCCTCGAGAGTTTCGGAGGGGCTTTCTTT. Protein: CASSLESFGGAFF.

The chain employs TRBV30 and TRBJ1-2, with D uncertain. V lost 3 bases and J 5 bases, leaving 10 bases between the germline ends. Germline V gives CDR1 GTSNPN, CDR2 SVGIG (reference sequence). This CDR3 has 12 amino acids. The CDR3 region has the DNA TGTGCCTGGAGGAGGAGTTTATATGGCTACACCTTC. Its translation is CAWRRSLYGYTF. Looking up the rest from reference TRBV30 and TRBJ1-2 gives the full variable domain: SQTIHQWPATLVQPVGSPLSLECTVEGTSNPNLYWYRQAAGRGLQLLFYSVGIGQISSEVPQNLSASRPQDRQFILSSKKLLLSDSGFYLCAWRRSLYGYTFGSGTRLTVV.

CDR3 loop: CASSPIGGATGELFF. The CDR3 DNA reads TGCGCCAGCAGCCCCATAGGGGGGGCGACCGGGGAGCTGTTTTTT. J is TRBJ2-2 and V is TRBV4-1, with a tentative D call TRBD2 (7 bases). V dropped 4 bases and J dropped 5 bases, with 14 bases sitting between them. CDR3 length: 15 amino acids. The germline CDR1 and CDR2 sequences are MGHRA and YSYEKL.

On this clone: A junction boundary mismatches the germline segment, possibly from a read error. The same CDR3 is also encoded by other DNA sequences in this sample. V gene TRBV6-5 combines with J gene TRBJ2-7; the match to TRBD1 covers 7 bases. The CDR3 runs 15 residues. Germline V gene sequence: CDR1 MNHEY, CDR2 SVGAGI. In nucleotides, the CDR3 is TGTGCCAGTAGTTACTCGATACCAGGGGGTGGCGAGCAGTACTTC. Its protein product is CASSYSIPGGGEQYF.

The V gene is TRBV5-1, the J gene TRBJ2-1, with 13 positions matching TRBD2. CDR3 length: 15 amino acids. CDR1 SGHRS and CDR2 YFSETQ come from the germline V gene. J gave up 8 bases and V 3 bases, and 5 bases lay outside the gene matches. CDR3 sequence (DNA): TGCGCCAGCAGCTGGGGGACTAGCGGGGTCGATGAGCAGTTCTTC. Protein sequence: CASSWGTSGVDEQFF.

The rearrangement uses TRBV28 and TRBJ1-6, with 7 positions matching TRBD1. This CDR3 has 14 amino acids. The V gene end was trimmed by 6 bases and the J gene end by 7 bases; junction bases not matched to a gene: 6. Germline V gene sequence: CDR1 MDHEN, CDR2 SYDVKM. CDR3 bases: TGTGCCAGCAGGACGGACAGGTACAATTCACCCCTCCACTTT. This codes for CASRTDRYNSPLHF.

The chain couples TRBV27 to TRBJ2-2; 12 nucleotides agree with TRBD2. After removal of 7 bases from V and 1 base from J, the junction contained 7 bases not matched to a gene. The germline CDR1 and CDR2 sequences are MNHEY and SMNVEV (reference sequence). The CDR3 loop spans 17 amino acids. The CDR3 region has the DNA TGTGCCAGCACCCAACTAGCGGGGGGCGGGAACACCGGGGAGCTGTTTTTT. It is translated as CASTQLAGGGNTGELFF.

This rearrangement joins TRBV4-2 to TRBJ1-3; possibly TRBD1 for D (5 bases). The CDR3 spans 15 residues. Per the germline V gene, CDR1 is LGHNA and CDR2 is YNFKEQ. Between the trimmed V and J ends, which lost 4 bases and 5 bases, there was a span of 15 bases. The CDR3 spells CASSPYDSGRNTIYF. CDR3 sequence (DNA): TGTGCCAGCAGCCCTTACGACAGTGGGAGAAACACCATATATTTT.

CDR3 bases: TGTGCCAGTAATCGGGCGGGGGGCTTAGAGACCCAGTACTTC. Translating gives CASNRAGGLETQYF. V and J are TRBV19 and TRBJ2-5; 8 bases fit TRBD2. Trimming took 7 bases from V and 4 from J; bases not matched to a gene: 8. This CDR3 has 14 amino acids. Germline CDR1 reads LNHDA; CDR2 reads SQIVND (reference sequence).

V is TRBV14 and J is TRBJ1-6; D is perhaps TRBD1 (6 bases). V dropped 5 bases and J dropped 7 bases, with 12 bases sitting between them. The CDR3 length is 14 residues. Per the germline V gene, CDR1 is SGHDN and CDR2 is FVKESK. The CDR3 spells CASSSQGLNSPLHF. The CDR3 nucleotides read TGTGCCAGCAGCTCACAGGGTTTGAATTCACCCCTCCACTTT.

The chain uses TRBV7-9 and TRBJ2-1; unclear D gene. Trimming took 5 bases from V and 9 from J, leaving 11 bases between them. In germline, CDR1 is SEHNR, CDR2 FQNEAQ (reference sequence). The CDR3 sequence is 12 residues long. In DNA, the CDR3 is TGTGCCAGCAGCCCTATGCGGCGTGAGCAGTTCTTC. Amino acid sequence: CASSPMRREQFF. The full variable domain, rest sourced from reference TRBV7-9 and TRBJ2-1, is DTGVSQNPRHKITKRGQNVTFRCDPISEHNRLYWYRQTLGQGPEFLTYFQNEAQLEKSRLLSDRFSAERPKGSFSTLEIQRTEQGDSAMYLCASSPMRREQFFGPGTRLTVL.

The rearrangement joins TRBV5-4 to TRBJ1-4; 8 positions agree with TRBD1. With V trimmed by 3 bases and J by 10 bases, 5 bases remained unmatched. Germline values: CDR1 SGHNT, CDR2 YYREEE (reference sequence). This CDR3 spans 13 amino acids. The DNA for the CDR3 is TGTGCCAGCAGCTGGACAGGGAACGGAAAACTGTTTTTT. Translating it yields CASSWTGNGKLFF.